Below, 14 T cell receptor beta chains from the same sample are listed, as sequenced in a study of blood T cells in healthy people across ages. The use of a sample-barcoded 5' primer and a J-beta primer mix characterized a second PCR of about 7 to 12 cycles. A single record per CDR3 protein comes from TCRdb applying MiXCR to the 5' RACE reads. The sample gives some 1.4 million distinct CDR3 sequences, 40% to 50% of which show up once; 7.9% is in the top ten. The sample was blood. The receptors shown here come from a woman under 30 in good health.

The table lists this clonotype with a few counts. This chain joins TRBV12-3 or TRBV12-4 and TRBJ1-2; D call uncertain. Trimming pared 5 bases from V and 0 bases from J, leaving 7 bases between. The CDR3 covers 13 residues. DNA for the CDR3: TGTGCCAGCAGTGCCGCTACTAACTATGGCTACACCTTC. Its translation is CASSAATNYGYTF.

Written as DNA, the CDR3 is TGCAGCGTCGGGGGTGGAGCCCAGAACACAGATACGCAGTATTTT. It is translated as CSVGGGAQNTDTQYF. This chain uses TRBV29-1 with TRBJ2-3; D may be TRBD2 (6 bases). The CDR3 extends over 15 amino acids. Germline V gives CDR1 SQVTM, CDR2 ANQGSEA. Between the trimmed V and J ends, which lost 6 bases and 2 bases, there was a span of 18 bases.

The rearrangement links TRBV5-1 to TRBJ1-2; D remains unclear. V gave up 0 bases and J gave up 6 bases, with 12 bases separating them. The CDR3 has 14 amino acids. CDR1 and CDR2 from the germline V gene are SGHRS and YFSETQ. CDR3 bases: TGCGCCAGCAGCTTGGACAGAAGTGGGGATGGCTACACCTTC. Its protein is CASSLDRSGDGYTF. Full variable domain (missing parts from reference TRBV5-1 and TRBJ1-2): KAGVTQTPRYLIKTRGQQVTLSCSPISGHRSVSWYQQTPGQGLQFLFEYFSETQRNKGNFPGRFSGRQFSNSRSEMNVSTLELGDSALYLCASSLDRSGDGYTFGSGTRLTVV.

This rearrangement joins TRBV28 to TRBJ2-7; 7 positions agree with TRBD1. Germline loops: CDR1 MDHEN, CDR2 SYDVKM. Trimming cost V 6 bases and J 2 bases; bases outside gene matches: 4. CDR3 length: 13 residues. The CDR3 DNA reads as TGTGCCAGCAGACCGGGACAGCCCTACGAGCAGTACTTC. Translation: CASRPGQPYEQYF.

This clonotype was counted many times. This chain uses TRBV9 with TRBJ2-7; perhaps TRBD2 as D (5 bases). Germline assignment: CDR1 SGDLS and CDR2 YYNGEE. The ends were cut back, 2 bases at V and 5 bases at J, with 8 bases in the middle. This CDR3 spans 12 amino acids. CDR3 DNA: TGTGCCAGCAGCGTCGCCGGGAACGAGCAGTACTTC. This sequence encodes CASSVAGNEQYF.

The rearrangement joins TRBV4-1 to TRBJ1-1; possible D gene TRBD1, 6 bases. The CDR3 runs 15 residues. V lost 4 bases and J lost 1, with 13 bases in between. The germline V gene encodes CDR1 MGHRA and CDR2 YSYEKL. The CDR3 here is CASSPREGGNTEAFF. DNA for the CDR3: TGCGCCAGCAGCCCCCGGGAGGGGGGGAACACTGAAGCTTTCTTT.

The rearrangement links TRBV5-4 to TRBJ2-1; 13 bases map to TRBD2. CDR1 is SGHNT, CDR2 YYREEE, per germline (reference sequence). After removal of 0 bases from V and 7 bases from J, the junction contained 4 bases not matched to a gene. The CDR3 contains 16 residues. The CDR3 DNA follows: TGTGCCAGCAGCTTGGGGAGGGGACTAGCGGGGAATGAGCAGTTCTTC. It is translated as CASSLGRGLAGNEQFF.

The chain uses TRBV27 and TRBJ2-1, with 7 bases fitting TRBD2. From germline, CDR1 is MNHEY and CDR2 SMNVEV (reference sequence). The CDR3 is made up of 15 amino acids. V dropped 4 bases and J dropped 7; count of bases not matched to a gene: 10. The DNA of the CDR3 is TGTGCCAGCAGTTGGATCCGGGGGGTTCCTAATGAGCAGTTCTTC. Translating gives CASSWIRGVPNEQFF.

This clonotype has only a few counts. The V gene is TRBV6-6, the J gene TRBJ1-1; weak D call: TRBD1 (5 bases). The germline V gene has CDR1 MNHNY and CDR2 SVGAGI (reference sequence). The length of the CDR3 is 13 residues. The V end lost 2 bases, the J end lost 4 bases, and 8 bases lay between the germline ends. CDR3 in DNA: TGTGCCAGCAGTTACGCCGGGGGCACTGAAGCTTTCTTT. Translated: CASSYAGGTEAFF.

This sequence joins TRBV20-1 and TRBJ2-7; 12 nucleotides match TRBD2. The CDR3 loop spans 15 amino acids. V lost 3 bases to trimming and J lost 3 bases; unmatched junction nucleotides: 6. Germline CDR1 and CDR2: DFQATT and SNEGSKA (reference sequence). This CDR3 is CSASVLAGGDYEQYF. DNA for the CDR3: TGCAGTGCTAGTGTCCTAGCGGGAGGGGACTACGAGCAGTACTTC.

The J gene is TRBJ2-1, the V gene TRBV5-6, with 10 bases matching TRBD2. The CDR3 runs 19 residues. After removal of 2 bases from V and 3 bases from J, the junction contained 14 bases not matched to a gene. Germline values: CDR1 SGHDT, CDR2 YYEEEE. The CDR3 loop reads CASSFGRRLAGVLYNEQFF. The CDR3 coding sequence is TGTGCCAGCAGCTTTGGACGTCGGCTAGCGGGAGTGCTCTACAATGAGCAGTTCTTC.

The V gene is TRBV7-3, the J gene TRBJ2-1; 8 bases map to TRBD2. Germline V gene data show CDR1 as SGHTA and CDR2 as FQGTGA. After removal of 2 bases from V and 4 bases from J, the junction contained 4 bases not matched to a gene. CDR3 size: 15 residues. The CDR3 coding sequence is TGTGCCAGCAGCTTACATGTAGCGGGGTACAATGAGCAGTTCTTC. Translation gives CASSLHVAGYNEQFF.

CDR3 protein: CASSPGVGHEFF. The CDR3 DNA follows: TGTGCCAGCAGTCCCGGGGTCGGGCATGAGTTCTTC. The chain has TRBV27 and TRBJ2-1; D might be TRBD2 (5 bases). The CDR3 spans 12 residues. Deletions cut 5 bases from V and 14 bases from J, with 16 bases between. CDR1 is MNHEY and CDR2 is SMNVEV in the germline V gene (reference sequence).

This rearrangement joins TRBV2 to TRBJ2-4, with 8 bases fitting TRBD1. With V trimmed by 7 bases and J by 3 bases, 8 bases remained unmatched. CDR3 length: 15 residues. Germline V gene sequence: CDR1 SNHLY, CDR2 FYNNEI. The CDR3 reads CASNEPDRDKNIQYF. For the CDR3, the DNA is TGTGCCAGCAACGAACCGGACAGGGACAAAAACATTCAGTACTTC.